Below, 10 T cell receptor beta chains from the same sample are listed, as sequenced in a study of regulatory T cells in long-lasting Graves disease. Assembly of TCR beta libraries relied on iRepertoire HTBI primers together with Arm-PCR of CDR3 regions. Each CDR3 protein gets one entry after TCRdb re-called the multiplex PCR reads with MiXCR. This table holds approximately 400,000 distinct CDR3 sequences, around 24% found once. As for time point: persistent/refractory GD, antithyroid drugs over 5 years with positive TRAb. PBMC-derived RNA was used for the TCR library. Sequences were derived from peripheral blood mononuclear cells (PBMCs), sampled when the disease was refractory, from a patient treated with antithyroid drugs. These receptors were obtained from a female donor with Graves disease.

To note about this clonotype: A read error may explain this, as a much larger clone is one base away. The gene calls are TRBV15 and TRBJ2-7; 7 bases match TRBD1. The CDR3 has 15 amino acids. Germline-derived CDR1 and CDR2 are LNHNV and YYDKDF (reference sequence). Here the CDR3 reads CAASRERDRAYEQYF. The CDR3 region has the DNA TGTGCCGCCAGCAGAGAACGGGACAGAGCCTACGAGCAGTACTTC.

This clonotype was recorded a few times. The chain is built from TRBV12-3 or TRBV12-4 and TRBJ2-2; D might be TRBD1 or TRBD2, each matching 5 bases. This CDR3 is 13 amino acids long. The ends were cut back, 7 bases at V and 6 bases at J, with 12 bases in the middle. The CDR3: CASTVGASGELFF. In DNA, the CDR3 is TGTGCCAGCACCGTCGGGGCGTCCGGGGAGCTGTTTTTT.

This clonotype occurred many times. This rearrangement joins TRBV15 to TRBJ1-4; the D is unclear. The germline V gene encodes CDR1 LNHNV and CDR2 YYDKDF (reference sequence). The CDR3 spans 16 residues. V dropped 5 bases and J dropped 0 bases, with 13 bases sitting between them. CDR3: CATSRHSGATNEKLFF. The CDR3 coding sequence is TGTGCCACCAGCCGCCACTCAGGCGCAACTAATGAAAAACTGTTTTTT.

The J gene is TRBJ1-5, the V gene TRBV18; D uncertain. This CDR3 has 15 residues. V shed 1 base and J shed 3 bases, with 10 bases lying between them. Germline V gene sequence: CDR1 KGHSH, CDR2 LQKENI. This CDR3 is CASSPRGWDNQPQHF. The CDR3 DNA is TGTGCCAGCTCACCACGGGGTTGGGACAATCAGCCCCAGCATTTT.

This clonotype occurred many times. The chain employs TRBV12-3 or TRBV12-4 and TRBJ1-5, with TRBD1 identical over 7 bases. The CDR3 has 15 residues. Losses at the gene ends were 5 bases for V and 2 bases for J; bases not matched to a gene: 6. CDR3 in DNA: TGTGCCAGCAGTCCAGGGGGAGGCGGCAATCAGCCCCAGCATTTT. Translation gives CASSPGGGGNQPQHF.

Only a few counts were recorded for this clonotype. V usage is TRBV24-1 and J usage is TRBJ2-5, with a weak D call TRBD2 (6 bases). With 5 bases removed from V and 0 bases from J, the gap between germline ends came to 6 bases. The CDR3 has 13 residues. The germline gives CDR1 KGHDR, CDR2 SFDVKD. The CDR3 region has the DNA TGTGCCACCAGTGGGGACTACCAAGAGACCCAGTACTTC. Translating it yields CATSGDYQETQYF.

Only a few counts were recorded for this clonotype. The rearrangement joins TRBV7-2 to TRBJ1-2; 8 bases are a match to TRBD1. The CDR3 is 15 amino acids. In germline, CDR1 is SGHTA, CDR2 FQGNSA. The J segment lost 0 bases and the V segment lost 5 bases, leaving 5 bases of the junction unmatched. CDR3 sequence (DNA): TGTGCCAGCAGCCCGCAGGGGGCTTCTAACTATGGCTACACCTTC. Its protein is CASSPQGASNYGYTF. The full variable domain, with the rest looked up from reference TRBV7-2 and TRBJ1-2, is GAGVSQSPSNKVTEKGKDVELRCDPISGHTALYWYRQSLGQGLEFLIYFQGNSAPDKSGLPSDRFSAERTGGSVSTLTIQRTQQEDSAVYLCASSPQGASNYGYTFGSGTRLTVV.

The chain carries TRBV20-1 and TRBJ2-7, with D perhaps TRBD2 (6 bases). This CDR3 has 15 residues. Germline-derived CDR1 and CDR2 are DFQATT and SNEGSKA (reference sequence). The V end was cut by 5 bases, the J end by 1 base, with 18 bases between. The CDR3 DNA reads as TGCAGTGCTTACTCCACTAGCCTGGGTTCCTACGAGCAGTACTTC. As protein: CSAYSTSLGSYEQYF.

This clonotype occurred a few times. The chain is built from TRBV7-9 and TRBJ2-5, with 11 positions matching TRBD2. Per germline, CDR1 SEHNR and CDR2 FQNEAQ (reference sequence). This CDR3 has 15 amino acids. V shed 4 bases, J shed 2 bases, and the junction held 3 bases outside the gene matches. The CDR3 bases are TGTGCCAGCAGCTCGGGACTAGCGGAGCAAGAGACCCAGTACTTC. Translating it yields CASSSGLAEQETQYF.

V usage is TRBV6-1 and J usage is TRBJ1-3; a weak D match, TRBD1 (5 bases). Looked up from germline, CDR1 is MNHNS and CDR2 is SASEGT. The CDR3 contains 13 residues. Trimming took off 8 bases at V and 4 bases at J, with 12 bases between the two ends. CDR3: CASRRRGGNTIYF. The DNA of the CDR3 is TGTGCCAGCCGTAGGAGGGGAGGAAACACCATATATTTT.